This is a list of T cell receptor beta chains from one sample in a study of control samples from healthy donors and cancer patients. TCRdb keeps only in-frame clones here, not all; method: immunoSEQ multiplex PCR. The sample has some 95,000 clones; approximately 80% are singletons. Material for sequencing was blood. These receptors were obtained from a woman aged 30 to 39 in good health. Both conserved end residues are part of each CDR3. The D gene is left open where the match is weak. Clone size appears in some rows only: once, few, many, or a class for an expanded clone.

j_gene: TRBJ1-1; abundance: .; v_gene: TRBV6-1; d_gene: .; CDR3aa: CASSEARAGEAFF; CDR3nt: TGTGCCAGCAGTGAAGCGCGGGCAGGGGAAGCTTTCTTT
j_gene: TRBJ1-6; abundance: .; v_gene: TRBV7-2; d_gene: .; CDR3aa: CASSLVGSPLHF; CDR3nt: TGTGCCAGCAGCTTAGTCGGTTCACCCCTCCACTTT
j_gene: TRBJ2-3; abundance: .; v_gene: TRBV18; d_gene: .; CDR3aa: CASFPGTQGTDTQYF; CDR3nt: TGTGCCAGCTTCCCCGGGACTCAAGGCACAGATACGCAGTATTTT
j_gene: TRBJ2-2; abundance: .; v_gene: TRBV18; d_gene: TRBD2; CDR3aa: CASSPRLAGTGELFF; CDR3nt: TGTGCCAGCTCACCAAGGCTAGCGGGGACCGGGGAGCTGTTTTTT
j_gene: TRBJ1-1; abundance: .; v_gene: TRBV5-1; d_gene: TRBD1; CDR3aa: CASSMTGYPEAFF; CDR3nt: TGCGCCAGCAGCATGACAGGGTACCCTGAAGCTTTCTTT
j_gene: TRBJ2-2; abundance: .; v_gene: TRBV9; d_gene: TRBD2; CDR3aa: CASSVVASGGAGVAGELFF; CDR3nt: TGTGCCAGCAGCGTAGTTGCTAGCGGGGGGGCTGGTGTCGCCGGGGAGCTGTTTTTT
j_gene: TRBJ1-4; abundance: .; v_gene: TRBV9; d_gene: .; CDR3aa: CASSARGGTNEKLFF; CDR3nt: TGTGCCAGCAGTGCCCGGGGTGGGACTAATGAAAAACTGTTTTTT
j_gene: TRBJ1-2; abundance: .; v_gene: TRBV6-5; d_gene: .; CDR3aa: CASSWGKGRGYGYTF; CDR3nt: TGTGCCAGCAGTTGGGGGAAAGGGAGAGGATATGGCTACACCTTC
j_gene: TRBJ1-2; abundance: .; v_gene: TRBV12-3/TRBV12-4; d_gene: .; CDR3aa: CASSFEGYGYTF; CDR3nt: TGTGCCAGCAGTTTTGAGGGATATGGCTACACCTTC
j_gene: TRBJ1-1; abundance: .; v_gene: TRBV6-5; d_gene: .; CDR3aa: CASSYIGENTEAFF; CDR3nt: TGTGCCAGCAGTTACATTGGGGAGAACACTGAAGCTTTCTTT
j_gene: TRBJ1-5; abundance: .; v_gene: TRBV4-3; d_gene: TRBD1; CDR3aa: CASSQDPTGAKPQHF; CDR3nt: TGCGCCAGCAGCCAAGATCCCACAGGGGCAAAGCCCCAGCATTTT
j_gene: TRBJ1-1; abundance: .; v_gene: TRBV6-6; d_gene: .; CDR3aa: CASFSSLNTEAFF; CDR3nt: TGTGCCAGCTTCAGTTCTTTGAACACTGAAGCTTTCTTT
j_gene: TRBJ2-2; abundance: .; v_gene: TRBV5-1; d_gene: TRBD2; CDR3aa: CASSITASGGNGELFF; CDR3nt: TGCGCCAGCAGCATTACGGCTAGCGGGGGCAACGGGGAGCTGTTTTTT
j_gene: TRBJ1-6; abundance: once; v_gene: TRBV5-4; d_gene: .; CDR3aa: CASGTGSYNSPLHF; CDR3nt: TGTGCCAGCGGGACGGGGTCCTATAATTCACCCCTCCACTTT
j_gene: TRBJ2-1; abundance: .; v_gene: TRBV4-3; d_gene: TRBD2; CDR3aa: CASSQEFRGGARHEQFF; CDR3nt: TGCGCCAGCAGCCAAGAATTTCGCGGGGGGGCTCGGCATGAGCAGTTCTTC
j_gene: TRBJ1-4; abundance: .; v_gene: TRBV7-2; d_gene: TRBD1; CDR3aa: CASGATGGNEKLFF; CDR3nt: TGTGCCAGCGGCGCTACAGGGGGGAACGAAAAACTGTTTTTT
j_gene: TRBJ2-3; abundance: .; v_gene: TRBV9; d_gene: TRBD2; CDR3aa: CASSSVAGGLTDTQYF; CDR3nt: TGTGCCAGCAGCTCCGTAGCGGGGGGCCTCACAGATACGCAGTATTTT
j_gene: TRBJ1-2; abundance: .; v_gene: TRBV20-1; d_gene: .; CDR3aa: CSAGYGYTF; CDR3nt: TGCAGTGCTGGCTATGGCTACACCTTC
j_gene: TRBJ2-1; abundance: once; v_gene: TRBV11-3; d_gene: TRBD2; CDR3aa: CASSLTSGVYNEQFF; CDR3nt: TGTGCCAGCAGCTTAACTAGCGGGGTTTACAATGAGCAGTTCTTC
j_gene: TRBJ2-5; abundance: .; v_gene: TRBV5-1; d_gene: TRBD1; CDR3aa: CASSSRTGGGETQYF; CDR3nt: TGCGCCAGCAGCTCCCGGACAGGGGGTGGAGAGACCCAGTACTTC
j_gene: TRBJ2-6; abundance: few; v_gene: TRBV5-1; d_gene: TRBD1; CDR3aa: CASSLADRAGANVLTF; CDR3nt: TGCGCCAGCAGCTTGGCAGACAGGGCTGGGGCCAACGTCCTGACTTTC
j_gene: TRBJ1-5; abundance: .; v_gene: TRBV19; d_gene: .; CDR3aa: CASSSPDLGQPQHF; CDR3nt: TGTGCCAGTAGTTCCCCGGACCTGGGACAGCCCCAGCATTTT
j_gene: TRBJ2-1; abundance: .; v_gene: TRBV7-6; d_gene: TRBD2; CDR3aa: CASSHRGESSYNEQFF; CDR3nt: TGTGCCAGCAGCCACCGGGGGGAGAGCTCCTACAATGAGCAGTTCTTC
j_gene: TRBJ2-1; abundance: many; v_gene: TRBV7-2; d_gene: TRBD1; CDR3aa: CASSFDRGLNEQFF; CDR3nt: TGTGCCAGCAGCTTCGACAGGGGGTTGAATGAGCAGTTCTTC
j_gene: TRBJ2-5; abundance: .; v_gene: TRBV19; d_gene: .; CDR3aa: CASSGARETQYF; CDR3nt: TGTGCCAGTAGTGGGGCTAGGGAGACCCAGTACTTC
j_gene: TRBJ1-5; abundance: .; v_gene: TRBV6-6; d_gene: .; CDR3aa: CASSLDSYSNQPQHF; CDR3nt: TGTGCCAGCAGCCTCGACAGCTATAGCAATCAGCCCCAGCATTTT
j_gene: TRBJ2-7; abundance: .; v_gene: TRBV4-1; d_gene: .; CDR3aa: CASSPSSGANRGYEQYF; CDR3nt: TGCGCCAGCAGCCCCTCGTCAGGGGCTAACCGTGGATACGAGCAGTACTTC
j_gene: TRBJ2-5; abundance: .; v_gene: TRBV30; d_gene: .; CDR3aa: CAWSLRVSLYQETQYF; CDR3nt: TGTGCCTGGAGTCTGAGGGTATCCTTGTACCAAGAGACCCAGTACTTC
j_gene: TRBJ2-7; abundance: .; v_gene: TRBV7-2; d_gene: TRBD2; CDR3aa: CASSPRGGGRDEQYF; CDR3nt: TGTGCCAGCAGCCCCCGGGGCGGGGGAAGGGACGAGCAGTACTTC
j_gene: TRBJ2-5; abundance: once; v_gene: TRBV7-8; d_gene: .; CDR3aa: CASSVPSGTQYF; CDR3nt: TGTGCCAGCAGCGTTCCCTCGGGGACCCAGTACTTC
j_gene: TRBJ2-3; abundance: .; v_gene: TRBV7-2; d_gene: .; CDR3aa: CASSIRGYSTDTQYF; CDR3nt: TGTGCCAGCAGCATTCGGGGCTATAGCACAGATACGCAGTATTTT
j_gene: TRBJ1-6; abundance: .; v_gene: TRBV12-5; d_gene: TRBD1; CDR3aa: CASGLGDRGQPLHF; CDR3nt: TGTGCTAGTGGTTTGGGGGACAGGGGGCAGCCCCTCCACTTT
j_gene: TRBJ2-5; abundance: .; v_gene: TRBV6-1; d_gene: TRBD2; CDR3aa: CASSEGWTSGEETQYF; CDR3nt: TGTGCCAGCAGTGAGGGCTGGACTAGCGGGGAAGAGACCCAGTACTTC
j_gene: TRBJ2-7; abundance: once; v_gene: TRBV29-1; d_gene: .; CDR3aa: CSVTGEYEQYF; CDR3nt: TGCAGCGTTACGGGGGAGTACGAGCAGTACTTC
j_gene: TRBJ2-7; abundance: .; v_gene: TRBV6-5; d_gene: .; CDR3aa: CASSYREEQYF; CDR3nt: TGTGCCAGCAGTTACCGCGAGGAGCAGTACTTC
j_gene: TRBJ2-7; abundance: once; v_gene: TRBV29-1; d_gene: .; CDR3aa: CSVGDTSYEQYF; CDR3nt: TGCAGCGTTGGGGACACATCCTACGAGCAGTACTTC
j_gene: TRBJ2-2; abundance: once; v_gene: TRBV5-1; d_gene: .; CDR3aa: CASSLTDSTGELFF; CDR3nt: TGCGCCAGCAGCCTAACGGACTCCACCGGGGAGCTGTTTTTT
j_gene: TRBJ2-1; abundance: .; v_gene: TRBV3-1/TRBV3-2; d_gene: .; CDR3aa: CASSQDLYNEQFF; CDR3nt: TGTGCCAGCAGCCAAGATCTGTACAATGAGCAGTTCTTC
j_gene: TRBJ2-1; abundance: .; v_gene: TRBV12-3/TRBV12-4; d_gene: .; CDR3aa: CASRTGPAREQFF; CDR3nt: TGTGCCAGCAGGACCGGTCCGGCTAGAGAGCAGTTCTTC
j_gene: TRBJ2-4; abundance: .; v_gene: TRBV3-1/TRBV3-2; d_gene: .; CDR3aa: CASSPSRGAFRFMAKNIQYF; CDR3nt: TGTGCCAGCAGCCCCTCTCGGGGGGCTTTCAGGTTTATGGCCAAAAACATTCAGTACTTC
j_gene: TRBJ1-1; abundance: .; v_gene: TRBV29-1; d_gene: TRBD1; CDR3aa: CSGSDRGTEAFF; CDR3nt: TGCAGCGGATCCGACAGGGGAACTGAAGCTTTCTTT
j_gene: TRBJ2-1; abundance: many; v_gene: TRBV2; d_gene: .; CDR3aa: CASRRFQWNEQFF; CDR3nt: TGTGCCAGCAGGCGTTTCCAGTGGAATGAGCAGTTCTTC
j_gene: TRBJ2-3; abundance: .; v_gene: TRBV9; d_gene: TRBD2; CDR3aa: CASSTSHGRGGPDTQYF; CDR3nt: TGTGCCAGCAGCACCTCGCATGGGCGGGGGGGCCCAGATACGCAGTATTTT
j_gene: TRBJ2-1; abundance: .; v_gene: TRBV10-1; d_gene: TRBD1; CDR3aa: CASPLGTGNNEQFF; CDR3nt: TGCGCCAGCCCTTTGGGGACAGGGAACAATGAGCAGTTCTTC
j_gene: TRBJ2-1; abundance: .; v_gene: TRBV9; d_gene: TRBD2; CDR3aa: CASSVDSGDSYNEQFF; CDR3nt: TGTGCCAGCAGCGTAGATAGCGGGGACTCCTACAATGAGCAGTTCTTC
j_gene: TRBJ2-5; abundance: .; v_gene: TRBV24-1; d_gene: TRBD1; CDR3aa: CATSTGQGRWGQETQYF; CDR3nt: TGTGCCACCAGTACGGGACAGGGGAGATGGGGCCAAGAGACCCAGTACTTC
j_gene: TRBJ2-2; abundance: once; v_gene: TRBV6-2/TRBV6-3; d_gene: .; CDR3aa: CASSLPTIAAGGELFF; CDR3nt: TGTGCCAGCAGTCTCCCGACTATAGCCGCCGGCGGGGAGCTGTTTTTT
j_gene: TRBJ2-3; abundance: .; v_gene: TRBV19; d_gene: .; CDR3aa: CASKTSSNTQYF; CDR3nt: TGTGCCAGTAAAACTAGTTCAAATACGCAGTATTTT
j_gene: TRBJ1-6; abundance: .; v_gene: TRBV3-1/TRBV3-2; d_gene: .; CDR3aa: CASSQRPRDSPLHF; CDR3nt: TGTGCCAGCAGCCAACGGCCCAGAGATTCACCCCTCCACTTT
j_gene: TRBJ1-1; abundance: .; v_gene: TRBV13; d_gene: .; CDR3aa: CASSPSNTEAFF; CDR3nt: TGTGCCAGCAGTCCGAGTAACACTGAAGCTTTCTTT
j_gene: TRBJ2-7; abundance: .; v_gene: TRBV11-2; d_gene: .; CDR3aa: CASSLLGVGEQYF; CDR3nt: TGTGCCAGCAGCTTATTGGGGGTCGGCGAGCAGTACTTC
j_gene: TRBJ1-1; abundance: .; v_gene: TRBV9; d_gene: .; CDR3aa: CASSFGRNTEAFF; CDR3nt: TGTGCCAGCAGCTTCGGACGGAACACTGAAGCTTTCTTT